The T cell receptor (beta chain) under discussion was sequenced for a study of cytomegalovirus exposure and HLA in healthy donors. For the study at large: The same platform was used for the roughly 120 validation repertoires and the roughly 730 first-cohort repertoires, a later analysis reported.

Only in-frame clones appear in the TCRdb table, and some are missing; sequencing was by immunoSEQ multiplex PCR. The sample gives 130,000 or so clones, about 90% of which show up once; about 3.7% is in the top ten. General study findings and limits: A few chains tied to CMV proved CMV antigen-specific in vitro.

Separation from the roughly 600-subject first cohort characterized the roughly 120-subject validation cohort, to which the donors belonged. On this clone itself: Its antigen is not identified.

V was pared by 0 bases and J by 6 bases, with 16 bases between. Looked up from germline, CDR1 is SGDLS and CDR2 is YYNGEE. The CDR3 sequence is 17 residues long. V usage is TRBV9 and J usage is TRBJ1-6; a weak D match, TRBD1 (5 bases). The origin of this receptor is a man aged 25-45 years in good health and CMV-seronegative. Sequences were obtained from PBMCs. The CDR3 sequence: CASSVGGGGVGNSPLHF. The CDR3 DNA reads TGTGCCAGCAGCGTAGGGGGAGGAGGGGTCGGTAATTCACCCCTCCACTTT.